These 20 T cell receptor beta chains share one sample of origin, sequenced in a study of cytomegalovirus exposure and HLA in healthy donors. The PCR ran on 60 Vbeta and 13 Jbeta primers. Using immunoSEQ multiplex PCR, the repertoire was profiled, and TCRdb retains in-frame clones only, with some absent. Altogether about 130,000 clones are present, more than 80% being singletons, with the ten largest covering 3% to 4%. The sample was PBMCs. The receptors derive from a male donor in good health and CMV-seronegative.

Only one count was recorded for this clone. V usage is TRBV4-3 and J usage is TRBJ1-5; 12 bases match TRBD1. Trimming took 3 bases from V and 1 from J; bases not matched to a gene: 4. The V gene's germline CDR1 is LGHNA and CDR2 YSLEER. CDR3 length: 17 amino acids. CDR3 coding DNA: TGCGCCAGCAGCCAGGGGACAGGGGGCGAGAGCAATCAGCCCCAGCATTTT. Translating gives CASSQGTGGESNQPQHF.

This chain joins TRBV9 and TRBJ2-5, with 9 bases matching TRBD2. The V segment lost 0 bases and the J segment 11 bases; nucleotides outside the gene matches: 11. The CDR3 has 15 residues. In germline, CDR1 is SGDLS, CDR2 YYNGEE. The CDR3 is CASSVGGGRGGEQYF. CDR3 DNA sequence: TGTGCCAGCAGCGTAGGAGGCGGGAGGGGTGGAGAGCAGTACTTC.

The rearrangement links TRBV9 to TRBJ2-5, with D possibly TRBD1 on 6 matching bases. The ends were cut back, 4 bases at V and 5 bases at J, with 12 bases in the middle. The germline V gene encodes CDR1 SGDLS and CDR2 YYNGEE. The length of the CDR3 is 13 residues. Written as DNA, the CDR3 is TGTGCCAGCAGCCCACACAGGGCTGAGACCCAGTACTTC. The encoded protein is CASSPHRAETQYF.

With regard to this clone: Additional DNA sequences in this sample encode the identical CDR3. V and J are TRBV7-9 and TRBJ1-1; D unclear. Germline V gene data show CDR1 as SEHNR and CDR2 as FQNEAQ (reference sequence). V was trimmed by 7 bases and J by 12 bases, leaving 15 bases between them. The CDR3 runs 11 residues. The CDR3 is CASTAGRVPFF. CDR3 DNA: TGTGCCAGCACCGCGGGTCGAGTACCTTTCTTT.

The CDR3 sequence is CASSHPSSGGAEETQYF. CDR3 bases: TGTGCCAGCAGCCACCCGTCTAGCGGGGGGGCCGAAGAGACCCAGTACTTC. The rearrangement joins TRBV7-9 to TRBJ2-5; 12 bases line up with TRBD2. This CDR3 has 17 residues. The V gene's germline CDR1 is SEHNR and CDR2 FQNEAQ (reference sequence). Germline trimming cut 5 bases from V and 3 bases from J; bases unmatched to any gene: 10.

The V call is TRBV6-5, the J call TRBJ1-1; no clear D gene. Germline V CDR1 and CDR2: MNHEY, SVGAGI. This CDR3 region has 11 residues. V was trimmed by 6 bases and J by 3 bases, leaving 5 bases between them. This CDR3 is CASRRDTEAFF. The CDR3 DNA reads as TGTGCCAGCAGGAGGGACACTGAAGCTTTCTTT.

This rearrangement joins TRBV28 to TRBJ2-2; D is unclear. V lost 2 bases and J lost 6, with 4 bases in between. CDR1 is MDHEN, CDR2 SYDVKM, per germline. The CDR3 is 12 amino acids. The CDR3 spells CASSLVSGELFF. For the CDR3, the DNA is TGTGCCAGCAGTTTAGTCTCCGGGGAGCTGTTTTTT.

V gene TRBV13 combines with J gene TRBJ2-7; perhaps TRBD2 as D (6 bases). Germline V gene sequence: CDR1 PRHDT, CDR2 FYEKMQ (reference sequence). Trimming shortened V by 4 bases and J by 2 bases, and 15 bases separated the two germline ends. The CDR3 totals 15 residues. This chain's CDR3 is CASSSKGLRAYEQYF. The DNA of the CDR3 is TGTGCCAGCAGCTCAAAGGGACTGCGTGCCTACGAGCAGTACTTC.

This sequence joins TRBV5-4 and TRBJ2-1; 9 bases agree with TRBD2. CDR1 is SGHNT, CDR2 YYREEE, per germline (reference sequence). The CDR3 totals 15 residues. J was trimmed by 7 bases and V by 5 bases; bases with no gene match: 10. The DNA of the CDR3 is TGTGCCAGCAGATGGGGCGGGGGGGCCTTGAATGAGCAGTTCTTC. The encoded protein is CASRWGGGALNEQFF.

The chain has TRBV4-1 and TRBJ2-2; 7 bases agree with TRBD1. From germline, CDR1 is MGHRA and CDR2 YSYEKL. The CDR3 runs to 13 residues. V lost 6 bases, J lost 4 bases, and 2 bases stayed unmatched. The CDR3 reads CASSHRGTGELFF. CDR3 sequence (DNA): TGCGCCAGCAGTCACAGGGGCACCGGGGAGCTGTTTTTT.

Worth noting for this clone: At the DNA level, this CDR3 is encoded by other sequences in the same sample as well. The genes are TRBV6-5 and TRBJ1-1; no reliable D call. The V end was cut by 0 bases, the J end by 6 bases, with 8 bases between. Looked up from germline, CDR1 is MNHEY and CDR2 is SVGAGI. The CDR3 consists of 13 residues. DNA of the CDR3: TGTGCCAGCAGTTACTCTGAGAGAGCTGAAGCTTTCTTT. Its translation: CASSYSERAEAFF.

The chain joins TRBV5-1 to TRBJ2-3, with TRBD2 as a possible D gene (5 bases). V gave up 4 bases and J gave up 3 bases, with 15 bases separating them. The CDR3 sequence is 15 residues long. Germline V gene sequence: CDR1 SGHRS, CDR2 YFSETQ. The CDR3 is CASSPRGGLTDTQYF. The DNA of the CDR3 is TGCGCCAGCAGCCCGAGAGGAGGCCTTACAGATACGCAGTATTTT.

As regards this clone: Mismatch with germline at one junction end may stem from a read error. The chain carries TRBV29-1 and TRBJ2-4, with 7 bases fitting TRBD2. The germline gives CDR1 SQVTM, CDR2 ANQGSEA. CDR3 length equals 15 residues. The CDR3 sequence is CSVDLPAGAKNSQYF. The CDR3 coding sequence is TGCAGCGTTGATCTACCGGCGGGAGCCAAAAACAGTCAGTACTTC.

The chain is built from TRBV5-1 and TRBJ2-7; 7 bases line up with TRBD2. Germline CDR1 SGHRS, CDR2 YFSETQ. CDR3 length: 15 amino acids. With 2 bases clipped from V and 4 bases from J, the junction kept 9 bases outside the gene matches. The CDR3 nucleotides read TGCGCCAGCAGCTTCGAGTCCGGGACTACATACGAGCAGTACTTC. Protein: CASSFESGTTYEQYF.

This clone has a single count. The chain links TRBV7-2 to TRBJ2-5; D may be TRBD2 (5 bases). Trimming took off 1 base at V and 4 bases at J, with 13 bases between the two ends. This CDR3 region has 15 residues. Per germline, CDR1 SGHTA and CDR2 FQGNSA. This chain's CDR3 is CASSLGERWTETQYF. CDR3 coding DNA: TGTGCCAGCAGCTTAGGGGAGAGGTGGACAGAGACCCAGTACTTC.

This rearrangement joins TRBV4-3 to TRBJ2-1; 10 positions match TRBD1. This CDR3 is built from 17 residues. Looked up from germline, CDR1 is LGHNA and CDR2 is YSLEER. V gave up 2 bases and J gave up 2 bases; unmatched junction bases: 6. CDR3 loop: CASSQLVGTGAYNEQFF. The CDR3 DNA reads TGCGCCAGCAGCCAACTTGTCGGGACAGGGGCCTACAATGAGCAGTTCTTC.

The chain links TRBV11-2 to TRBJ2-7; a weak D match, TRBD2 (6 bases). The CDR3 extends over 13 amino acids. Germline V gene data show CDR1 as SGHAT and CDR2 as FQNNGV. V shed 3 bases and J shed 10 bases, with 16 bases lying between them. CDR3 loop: CASSFDGRDYQYF. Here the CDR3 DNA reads TGTGCCAGCAGCTTCGATGGGCGGGATTACCAGTACTTC.

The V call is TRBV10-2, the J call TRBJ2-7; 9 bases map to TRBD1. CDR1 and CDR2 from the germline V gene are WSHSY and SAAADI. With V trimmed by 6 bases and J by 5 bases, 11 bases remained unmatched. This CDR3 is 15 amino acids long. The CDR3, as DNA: TGCGCCAGCAGCGAAGGGGGACAGGGAGTGAACGAGCAGTACTTC. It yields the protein CASSEGGQGVNEQYF.

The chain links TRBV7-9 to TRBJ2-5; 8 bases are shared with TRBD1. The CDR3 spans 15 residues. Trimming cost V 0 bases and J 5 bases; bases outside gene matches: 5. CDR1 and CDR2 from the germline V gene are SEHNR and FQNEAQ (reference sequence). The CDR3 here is CASSLASGGGETQYF. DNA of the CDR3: TGTGCCAGCAGCTTAGCGTCAGGGGGCGGTGAGACCCAGTACTTC.

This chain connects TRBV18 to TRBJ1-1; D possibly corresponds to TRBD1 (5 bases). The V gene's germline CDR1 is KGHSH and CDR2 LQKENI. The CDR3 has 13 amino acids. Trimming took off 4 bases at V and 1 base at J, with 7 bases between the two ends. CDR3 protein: CASSQGQNTEAFF. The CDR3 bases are TGTGCCAGCTCACAAGGACAGAACACTGAAGCTTTCTTT.